The T cell receptor (beta chain) described here comes from a study of T cell clones after liver transplantation. Produced via immunoSEQ multiplex PCR; TCRdb's table is partial and in-frame only. The table lists 98,000 or so clones, roughly 80% of them singletons. V was shortened by 3 bases and J by 5 bases, with 15 bases between the two germline ends. The CDR3 totals 15 residues. The germline V gene has CDR1 SGDLS and CDR2 YYNGEE. Material: CD4+ T cells from blood, obtained before liver transplant. The source of this sequence is a human donor who received a liver transplant. The rearrangement links TRBV9 to TRBJ1-5; D unclear. Here the CDR3 DNA reads TGTGCCAGCAGCGCTGGACCCCAAGGTGATCAGCCCCAGCATTTT. Its protein is CASSAGPQGDQPQHF.